This T cell receptor (beta chain) was profiled in a study of T-cell memory formation after mild COVID-19. V lost 4 bases and J lost 8; bases outside the gene matches: 9. Looked up from germline, CDR1 is DFQATT and CDR2 is SNEGSKA (reference sequence). This CDR3 has 13 residues. Study findings and constraints: Within pre-infection memory, some responding clones were found, suggesting cross-reactive memory joined. Still unconfirmed is whether the second-wave clones peaking on day 37 recognized SARS-CoV-2.

Note on this clonotype: Its antigen is not identified.

5'RACE primed from the constant segment yielded TCR alpha and TCR beta cDNA libraries bearing sample barcodes and UMIs. TCRdb reprocessed the 5' RACE reads with MiXCR, giving one entry per CDR3 protein. The sample holds hundreds of thousands of distinct CDR3 sequences, 15% to 20% seen once. The clonotype comes from an adult woman who had mild COVID-19 (a few samples of this study predate the infection). Cell type and time point are not known. J is TRBJ1-2 and V is TRBV20-1, with 8 bases fitting TRBD1. The sample consisted of PBMCs or a T cell subset sorted from them (not recorded which). The CDR3 DNA sequence: TGCAGTGCTACCGGACAGGGCGGCATAGGCTACACCTTC. As protein: CSATGQGGIGYTF.